The 20 T cell receptor beta chains listed next were all sequenced from one sample in a study of blood T cell repertoires in COVID-19. Method: immunoSEQ multiplex PCR; TCRdb's copy keeps in-frame clones and lacks some. The sample has a few hundred thousand clones; 80% to 90% are singletons. Source material: PBMCs or T cells enriched from blood (not recorded which). These receptors originate from a woman aged 45-65 years who had recovered from COVID-19.

The V call is TRBV11-2, the J call TRBJ1-1; D may be TRBD1 (5 bases). Germline loops: CDR1 SGHAT, CDR2 FQNNGV. The CDR3 length is 15 residues. V gave up 2 bases and J gave up 4 bases, with 14 bases separating them. Written as DNA, the CDR3 is TGTGCCAGCAGCTTACCACGGGGGGACCGCACTGAAGCTTTCTTT. Residues: CASSLPRGDRTEAFF.

The genes are TRBV19 and TRBJ1-2; D not certain. V was clipped by 1 base and J by 7 bases, with 7 bases between them. The V gene's germline CDR1 is LNHDA and CDR2 SQIVND (reference sequence). The CDR3 extends over 12 amino acids. CDR3 in amino acids: CASSIGPSGYTF. In DNA form, the CDR3 reads TGTGCCAGTAGTATAGGTCCGAGTGGCTACACCTTC.

The chain recombines TRBV28 with TRBJ2-2, with D tentatively TRBD1 (8 bases). The germline CDR1 and CDR2 sequences are MDHEN and SYDVKM. Trimming left V 3 bases short and J 7 bases short, with 18 bases between. The CDR3 runs to 16 residues. CDR3 DNA sequence: TGTGCCAGCAGTTTTTACAGGGGGGGTACTAGCGGGGAGCTGTTTTTT. Translating gives CASSFYRGGTSGELFF. Together with reference TRBV28 and TRBJ2-2, the CDR3 gives the full variable domain: DVKVTQSSRYLVKRTGEKVFLECVQDMDHENMFWYRQDPGLGLRLIYFSYDVKMKEKGDIPEGYSVSREKKERFSLILESASTNQTSMYLCASSFYRGGTSGELFFGEGSRLTVL.

To note about this clone: Mismatch with germline at one junction end may stem from a read error. This rearrangement joins TRBV5-6 to TRBJ2-1, with D perhaps matching TRBD2 (6 bases). The V gene's germline CDR1 is SGHDT and CDR2 YYEEEE. The CDR3 is 15 residues long. For the CDR3, the DNA is TGTGCCAGCAGCTTGGTATTGGACTACCGGAATGGGCAGTTCTTC. It translates to CASSLVLDYRNGQFF.

This chain connects TRBV30 to TRBJ1-1; TRBD1 agrees at 9 bases. V shed 7 bases, J shed 7 bases, and the junction held 19 bases outside the gene matches. The CDR3 has 16 residues. CDR1 and CDR2 (germline): GTSNPN, SVGIG (reference sequence). Written as DNA, the CDR3 is TGTGCCTTCAAGCGCCGGGACAGGGTTGCGGTCAGTGAAGCTTTCTTT. Encoded protein: CAFKRRDRVAVSEAFF.

This clone was found a few times. V is TRBV18 and J is TRBJ2-7, with a tentative D call TRBD1 (6 bases). The CDR3 sequence is 14 residues long. The V gene lost 3 bases and the J gene lost 1 base, with 10 bases spanning the gap. Germline CDR1 KGHSH, CDR2 LQKENI. This CDR3 reads CASSPKGESYEQYF. CDR3 nucleotides: TGTGCCAGCTCACCTAAGGGGGAATCCTACGAGCAGTACTTC.

In its sample, this clone was seen a few times. Other nucleotide sequences from this sample produce the same CDR3. The chain is built from TRBV5-6 and TRBJ1-2; a possible D gene is TRBD1 (5 bases). The CDR3 loop spans 14 amino acids. V gave up 0 bases and J gave up 5 bases, with 11 bases separating them. In germline, CDR1 is SGHDT, CDR2 YYEEEE. The CDR3 DNA is TGTGCCAGCAGCTTGGCCTCGGGGGTTTATGGCTACACCTTC. Its protein product is CASSLASGVYGYTF.

This chain joins TRBV18 and TRBJ2-7; D is undetermined. This CDR3 has 14 amino acids. Germline V lookup: CDR1 KGHSH, CDR2 LQKENI. V lost 0 bases, J lost 6 bases, and 12 bases lay in between. This CDR3 reads CASSPPLVYFEQYF. DNA for the CDR3: TGTGCCAGCTCACCACCCCTAGTTTATTTCGAGCAGTACTTC.

The rearrangement links TRBV3-1 (or the pseudogene TRBV3-2) to TRBJ2-1; 8 nucleotides line up with TRBD2. Trimming took 4 bases from V and 4 from J; bases not matched to a gene: 6. Germline-derived CDR1 and CDR2 are LGHDT and YNNKEL (reference sequence). The CDR3 loop spans 15 amino acids. Written as DNA, the CDR3 is TGTGCCAGCAGCCTCACTAGCGGAGGATACAATGAGCAGTTCTTC. Translation: CASSLTSGGYNEQFF.

This clone appeared a single time. The rearrangement joins TRBV3-1 (or the pseudogene TRBV3-2) to TRBJ2-2; 12 bases align to TRBD2. This CDR3 is built from 18 residues. Germline lookup yields CDR1 LGHDT and CDR2 YNNKEL (reference sequence). Germline trimming cut 0 bases from V and 3 bases from J; bases unmatched to any gene: 5. This CDR3 reads CASSQEKTSGGHTGELFF. The CDR3 coding sequence is TGTGCCAGCAGCCAAGAAAAGACTAGCGGGGGTCACACCGGGGAGCTGTTTTTT.

This clone was seen a single time. The chain couples TRBV28 to TRBJ1-6; no clear D. CDR3 length equals 14 residues. V was cut by 6 bases and J by 9 bases, with 15 bases left in between. Germline V gives CDR1 MDHEN, CDR2 SYDVKM. CDR3 residues: CASSTTLSISPLHF. The CDR3 DNA is TGTGCCAGCAGCACCACGCTTAGCATTTCACCCCTCCACTTT.

Concerning this clone: The limits of the CDR3 on the DNA are not certain, so only TCRdb's listed CDR3 is given. The rearrangement joins TRBV6-5 to TRBJ1-1; TRBD1 is taken as the D call from the table, unchecked against the DNA. The CDR3 adds up to 15 amino acids, both ends counted. Germline V CDR1 and CDR2: MNHEY, SVGAGI. This CDR3 is CASSSSGQGAFEAFF.

The chain joins TRBV2 to TRBJ1-2; D is perhaps TRBD1 (5 bases). The CDR3 sequence is 14 residues long. Between the trimmed V and J ends, which lost 7 bases and 3 bases, there was a span of 15 bases. CDR1 is SNHLY, CDR2 FYNNEI, per germline. The CDR3 protein is CASMGLGGYYGYTF. In nucleotides, the CDR3 is TGTGCCAGCATGGGCCTGGGGGGTTACTATGGCTACACCTTC.

CDR3 sequence: CASSQAGVNNEQFF. CDR3 sequence (DNA): TGTGCCAGCAGCCAGGCGGGGGTGAACAATGAGCAGTTCTTC. The chain joins TRBV3-1 (or the pseudogene TRBV3-2) to TRBJ2-1; 7 bases map to TRBD2. CDR3 size: 14 residues. CDR1 and CDR2 from the germline V gene are LGHDT and YNNKEL (reference sequence). The trim removed 3 bases at V and 5 bases at J, leaving 4 bases unmatched.

V is TRBV19 and J is TRBJ2-7, with TRBD1 matching 7 bases. This CDR3 spans 11 amino acids. CDR1 is LNHDA, CDR2 SQIVND, per germline (reference sequence). Losses at the gene ends were 10 bases for V and 7 bases for J; bases not matched to a gene: 7. The CDR3 loop reads CATRTGSEQYF. The CDR3 DNA reads TGTGCCACCCGGACAGGCTCGGAGCAGTACTTC.

This clone has only one observation. This chain links TRBV6-5 with TRBJ1-1; the D gene is possibly TRBD1 (6 bases). Trimming removed 8 bases from V and 6 bases from J, with 13 bases in between. This CDR3 is 12 amino acids long. The germline V gene has CDR1 MNHEY and CDR2 SVGAGI. The CDR3 here is CASQGIFPEAFF. CDR3 coding DNA: TGTGCCAGCCAGGGGATATTCCCTGAAGCTTTCTTT.

The chain recombines TRBV20-1 with TRBJ2-7; TRBD2 is a possible D gene (5 bases). The CDR3 has 13 residues. The germline V gene encodes CDR1 DFQATT and CDR2 SNEGSKA (reference sequence). Deletions cut 3 bases from V and 0 bases from J, with 9 bases between. CDR3 bases: TGCAGTGCTAGTGCGGGTTACTCCTACGAGCAGTACTTC. This translates into CSASAGYSYEQYF.

The chain combines TRBV7-6 with TRBJ1-2; 7 bases line up with TRBD1. Trimming removed 0 bases from V and 7 bases from J; junction bases left unmatched: 2. The CDR3 has 13 residues. The germline gives CDR1 SGHVS, CDR2 FNYEAQ. CDR3 nucleotides: TGTGCCAGCAGCTTAGCAGGGGGCTCTGGCTACACCTTC. Protein product: CASSLAGGSGYTF.

The chain joins TRBV28 to TRBJ1-2; no firm D call. Germline V gene sequence: CDR1 MDHEN, CDR2 SYDVKM. V lost 3 bases to trimming and J lost 4 bases, with 9 bases between them. There are 13 residues in the CDR3. The CDR3 spells CASSLAGSYGYTF. The CDR3 DNA reads as TGTGCCAGCAGTTTGGCGGGTAGCTATGGCTACACCTTC.

Details on this clone: At one boundary the junction diverges from the germline segment, which might be a read error. The rearrangement links TRBV6-1 to TRBJ1-1, with 9 bases fitting TRBD1. CDR3 size: 13 residues. Germline-derived CDR1 and CDR2 are MNHNS and SASEGT. The DNA of the CDR3 is TGTGCCAGCAGTGAAGCCCGGGACAGGGTCCGGCTCTTT. Translating gives CASSEARDRVRLF.